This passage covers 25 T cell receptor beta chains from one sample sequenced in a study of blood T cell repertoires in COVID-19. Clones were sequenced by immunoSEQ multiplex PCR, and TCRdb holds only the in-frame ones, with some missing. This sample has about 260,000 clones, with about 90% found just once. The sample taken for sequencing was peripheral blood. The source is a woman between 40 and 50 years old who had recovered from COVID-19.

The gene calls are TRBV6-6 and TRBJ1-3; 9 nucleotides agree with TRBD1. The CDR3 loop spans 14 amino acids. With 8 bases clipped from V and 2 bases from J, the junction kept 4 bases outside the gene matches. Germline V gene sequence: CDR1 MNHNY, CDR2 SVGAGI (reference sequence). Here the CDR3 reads CASSGDRAGNTIYF. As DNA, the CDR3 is TGTGCCAGCTCTGGGGACAGGGCTGGAAACACCATATATTTT.

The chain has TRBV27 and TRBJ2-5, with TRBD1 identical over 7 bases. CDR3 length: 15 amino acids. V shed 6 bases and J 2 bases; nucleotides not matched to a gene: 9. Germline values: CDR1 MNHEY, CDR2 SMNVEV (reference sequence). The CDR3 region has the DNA TGTGCCAGCAGCGGGACAGCCTTGATACAAGAGACCCAGTACTTC. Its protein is CASSGTALIQETQYF.

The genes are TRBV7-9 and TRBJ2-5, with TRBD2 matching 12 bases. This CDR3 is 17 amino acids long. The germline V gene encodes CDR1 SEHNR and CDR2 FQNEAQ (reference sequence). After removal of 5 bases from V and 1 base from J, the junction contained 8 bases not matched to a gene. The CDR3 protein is CASSRTSGAFVQETQYF. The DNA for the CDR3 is TGTGCCAGCAGCCGGACTAGCGGGGCTTTCGTCCAAGAGACCCAGTACTTC.

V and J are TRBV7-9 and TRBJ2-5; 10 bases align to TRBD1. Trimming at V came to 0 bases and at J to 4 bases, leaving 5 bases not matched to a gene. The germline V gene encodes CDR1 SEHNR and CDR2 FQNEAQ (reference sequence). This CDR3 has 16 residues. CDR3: CASSLAKGQGRETQYF. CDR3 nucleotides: TGTGCCAGCAGCTTAGCCAAGGGACAGGGGAGAGAGACCCAGTACTTC. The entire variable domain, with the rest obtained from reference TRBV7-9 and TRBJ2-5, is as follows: DTGVSQNPRHKITKRGQNVTFRCDPISEHNRLYWYRQTLGQGPEFLTYFQNEAQLEKSRLLSDRFSAERPKGSFSTLEIQRTEQGDSAMYLCASSLAKGQGRETQYFGPGTRLLVL.

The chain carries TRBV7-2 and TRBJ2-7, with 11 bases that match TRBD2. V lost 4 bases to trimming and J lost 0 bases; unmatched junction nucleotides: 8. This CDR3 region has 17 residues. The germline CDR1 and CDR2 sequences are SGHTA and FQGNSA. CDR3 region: CASSYKTSGAYSYEQYF. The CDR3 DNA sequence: TGTGCCAGCAGCTATAAGACTAGCGGGGCTTACTCCTACGAGCAGTACTTC.

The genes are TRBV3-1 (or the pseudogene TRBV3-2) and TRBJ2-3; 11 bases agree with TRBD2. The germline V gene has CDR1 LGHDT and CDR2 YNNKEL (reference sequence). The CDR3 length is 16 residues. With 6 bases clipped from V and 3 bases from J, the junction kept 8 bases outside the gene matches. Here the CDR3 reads CASSRHSGGATDTQYF. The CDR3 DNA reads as TGTGCCAGCAGTCGTCATAGCGGGGGGGCAACAGATACGCAGTATTTT.

The chain's CDR3 is CASSHGGVTDTQYF. For the CDR3, the DNA is TGCGCCAGCAGCCACGGGGGAGTGACAGATACGCAGTATTTT. V usage is TRBV4-1 and J usage is TRBJ2-3; TRBD2 might be the D (6 bases). Germline loops: CDR1 MGHRA, CDR2 YSYEKL. V lost 3 bases and J lost 3, with 10 bases in between. The CDR3 is 14 amino acids.

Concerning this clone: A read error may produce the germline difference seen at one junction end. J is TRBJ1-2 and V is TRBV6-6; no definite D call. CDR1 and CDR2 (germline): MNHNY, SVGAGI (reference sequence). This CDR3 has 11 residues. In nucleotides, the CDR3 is TGTGCCAGCAGTTTGGAGTGGTTCACGGACTTC. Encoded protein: CASSLEWFTDF.

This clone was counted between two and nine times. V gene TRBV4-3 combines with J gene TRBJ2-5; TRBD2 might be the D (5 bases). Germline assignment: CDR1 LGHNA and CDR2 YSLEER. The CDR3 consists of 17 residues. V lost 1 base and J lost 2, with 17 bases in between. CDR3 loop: CASSQVGYRGDQETQYF. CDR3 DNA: TGCGCCAGCAGCCAAGTCGGATACCGGGGAGATCAAGAGACCCAGTACTTC.

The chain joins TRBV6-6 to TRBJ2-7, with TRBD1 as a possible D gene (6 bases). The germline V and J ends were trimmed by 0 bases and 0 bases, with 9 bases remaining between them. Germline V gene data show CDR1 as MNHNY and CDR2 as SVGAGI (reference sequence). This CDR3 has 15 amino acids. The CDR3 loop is CASSYSAGVSYEQYF. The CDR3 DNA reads TGTGCCAGCAGTTACTCGGCAGGGGTCTCCTACGAGCAGTACTTC.

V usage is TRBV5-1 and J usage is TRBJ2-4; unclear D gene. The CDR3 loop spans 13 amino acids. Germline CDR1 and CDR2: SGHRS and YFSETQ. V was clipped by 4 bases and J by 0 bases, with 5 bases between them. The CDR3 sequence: CASSAEAKNIQYF. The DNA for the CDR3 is TGCGCCAGCAGCGCGGAAGCCAAAAACATTCAGTACTTC.

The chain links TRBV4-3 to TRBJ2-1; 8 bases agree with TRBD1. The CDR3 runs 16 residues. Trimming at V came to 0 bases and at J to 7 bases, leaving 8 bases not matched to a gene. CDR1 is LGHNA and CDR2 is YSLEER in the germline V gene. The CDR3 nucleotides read TGCGCCAGCAGCCAAGATGGAACAGGGGGGAGGAATGAGCAGTTCTTC. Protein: CASSQDGTGGRNEQFF.

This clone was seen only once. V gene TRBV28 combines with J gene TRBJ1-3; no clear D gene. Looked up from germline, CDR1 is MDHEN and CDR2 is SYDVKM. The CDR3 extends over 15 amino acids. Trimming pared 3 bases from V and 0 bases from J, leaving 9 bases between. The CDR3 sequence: CASSFLGRSGNTIYF. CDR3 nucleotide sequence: TGTGCCAGCAGTTTCCTCGGTCGCTCTGGAAACACCATATATTTT.

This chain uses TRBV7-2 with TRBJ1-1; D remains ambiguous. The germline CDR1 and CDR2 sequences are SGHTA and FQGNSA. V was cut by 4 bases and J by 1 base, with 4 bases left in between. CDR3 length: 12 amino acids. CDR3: CASSWANTEAFF. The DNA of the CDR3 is TGTGCCAGCAGCTGGGCGAACACTGAAGCTTTCTTT. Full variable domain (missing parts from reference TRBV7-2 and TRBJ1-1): GAGVSQSPSNKVTEKGKDVELRCDPISGHTALYWYRQSLGQGLEFLIYFQGNSAPDKSGLPSDRFSAERTGGSVSTLTIQRTQQEDSAVYLCASSWANTEAFFGQGTRLTVV.

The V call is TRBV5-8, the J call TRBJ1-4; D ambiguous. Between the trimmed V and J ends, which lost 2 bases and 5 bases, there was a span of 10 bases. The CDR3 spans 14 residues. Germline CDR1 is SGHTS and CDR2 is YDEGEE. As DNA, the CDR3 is TGTGCCAGCAGCTTTGGGAGATACAATGAAAAACTGTTTTTT. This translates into CASSFGRYNEKLFF.

The CDR3 region is CASSFATGQLTEAFF. Here the CDR3 DNA reads TGTGCCAGCAGCTTCGCCACGGGACAGCTCACTGAAGCTTTCTTT. This chain joins TRBV7-6 and TRBJ1-1; 7 nucleotides match TRBD1. Trimming took 3 bases from V and 4 from J; bases not matched to a gene: 8. The CDR3 is made up of 15 amino acids. Germline V gives CDR1 SGHVS, CDR2 FNYEAQ.

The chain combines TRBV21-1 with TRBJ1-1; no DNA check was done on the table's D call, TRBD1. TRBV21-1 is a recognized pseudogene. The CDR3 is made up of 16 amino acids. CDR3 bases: TGTGCCAGCAGCAACCCCGTGGGACAGGGGGGAACTGAAGCTTTCTTT. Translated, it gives CASSNPVGQGGTEAFF.

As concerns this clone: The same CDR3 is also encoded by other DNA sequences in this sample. CDR3 loop: CASSLGRNYGYTF. CDR3 in DNA: TGTGCCAGCAGTTTGGGCAGAAACTATGGCTACACCTTC. J is TRBJ1-2 and V is TRBV12-3 or TRBV12-4; no reliable D call. The CDR3 is 13 residues long. V was clipped by 3 bases and J by 2 bases, with 7 bases between them.

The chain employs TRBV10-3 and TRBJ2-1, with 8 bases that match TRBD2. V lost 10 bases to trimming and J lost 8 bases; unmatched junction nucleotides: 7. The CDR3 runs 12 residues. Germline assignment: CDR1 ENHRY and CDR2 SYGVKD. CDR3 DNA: TGTGCCACCATAGGAGCGGGGGATGAGCAGTTCTTC. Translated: CATIGAGDEQFF.

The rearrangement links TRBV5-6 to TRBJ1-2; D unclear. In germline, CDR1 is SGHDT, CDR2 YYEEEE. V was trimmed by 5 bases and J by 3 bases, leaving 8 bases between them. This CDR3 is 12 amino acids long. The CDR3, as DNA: TGTGCCAGCAGTCCGGGTTACTATGGCTACACCTTC. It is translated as CASSPGYYGYTF. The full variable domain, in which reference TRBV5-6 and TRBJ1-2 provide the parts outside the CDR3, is DAGVTQSPTHLIKTRGQQVTLRCSPKSGHDTVSWYQQALGQGPQFIFQYYEEEERQRGNFPDRFSGHQFPNYSSELNVNALLLGDSALYLCASSPGYYGYTFGSGTRLTVV.

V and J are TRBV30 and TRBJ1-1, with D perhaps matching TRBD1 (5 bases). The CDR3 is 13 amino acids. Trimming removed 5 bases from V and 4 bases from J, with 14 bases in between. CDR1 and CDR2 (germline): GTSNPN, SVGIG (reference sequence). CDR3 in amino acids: CAWRTSLPTEAFF. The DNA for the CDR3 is TGTGCCTGGCGGACATCCTTGCCCACTGAAGCTTTCTTT.

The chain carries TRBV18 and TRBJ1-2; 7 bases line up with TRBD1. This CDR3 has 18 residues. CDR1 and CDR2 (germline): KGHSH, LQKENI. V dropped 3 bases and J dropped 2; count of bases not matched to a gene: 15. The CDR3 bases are TGTGCCAGCTCACCGGGTGGGGACGACAGGGCGCGCAACTATGGCTACACCTTC. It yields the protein CASSPGGDDRARNYGYTF. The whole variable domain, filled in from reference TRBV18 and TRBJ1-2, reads NAGVMQNPRHLVRRRGQEARLRCSPMKGHSHVYWYRQLPEEGLKFMVYLQKENIIDESGMPKERFSAEFPKEGPSILRIQQVVRGDSAAYFCASSPGGDDRARNYGYTFGSGTRLTVV.

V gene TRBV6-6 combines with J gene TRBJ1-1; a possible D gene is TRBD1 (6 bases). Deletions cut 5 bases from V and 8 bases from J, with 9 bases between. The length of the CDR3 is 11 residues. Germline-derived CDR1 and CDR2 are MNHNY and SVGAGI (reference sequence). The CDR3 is CASSIQGEAFF. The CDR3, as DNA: TGTGCCAGCAGTATACAGGGCGAAGCTTTCTTT.

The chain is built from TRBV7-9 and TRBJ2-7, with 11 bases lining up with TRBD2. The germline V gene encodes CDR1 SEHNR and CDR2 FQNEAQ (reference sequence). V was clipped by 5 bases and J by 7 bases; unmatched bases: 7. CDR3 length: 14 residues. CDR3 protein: CASSGPGLAEEQYF. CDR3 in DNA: TGTGCCAGCAGCGGGCCGGGACTAGCGGAGGAGCAGTACTTC. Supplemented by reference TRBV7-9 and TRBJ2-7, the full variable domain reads DTGVSQNPRHKITKRGQNVTFRCDPISEHNRLYWYRQTLGQGPEFLTYFQNEAQLEKSRLLSDRFSAERPKGSFSTLEIQRTEQGDSAMYLCASSGPGLAEEQYFGPGTRLTVT.

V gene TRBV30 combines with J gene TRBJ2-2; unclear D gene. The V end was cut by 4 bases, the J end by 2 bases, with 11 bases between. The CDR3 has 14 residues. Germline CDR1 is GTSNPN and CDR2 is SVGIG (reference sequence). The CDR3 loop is CAWTRGINTGELFF. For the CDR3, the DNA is TGTGCCTGGACGCGAGGAATTAACACCGGGGAGCTGTTTTTT.